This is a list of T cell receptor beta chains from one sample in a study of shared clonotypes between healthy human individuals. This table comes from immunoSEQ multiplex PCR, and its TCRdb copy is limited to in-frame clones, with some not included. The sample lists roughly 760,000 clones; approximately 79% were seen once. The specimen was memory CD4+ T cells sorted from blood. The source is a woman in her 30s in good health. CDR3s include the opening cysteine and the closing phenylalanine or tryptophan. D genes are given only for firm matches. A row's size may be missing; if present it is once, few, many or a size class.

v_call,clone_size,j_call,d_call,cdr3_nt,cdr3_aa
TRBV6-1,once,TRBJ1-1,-,TGTGCCAGCAGTGGGACGCTGAACACTGAAGCTTTCTTT,CASSGTLNTEAFF
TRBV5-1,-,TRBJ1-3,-,TGCGCCAGCAGTCCCGGAACCTCTGGAAACACCATATATTTT,CASSPGTSGNTIYF
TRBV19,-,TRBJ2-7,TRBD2,TGTGCCAGTAGTGTGACTAGCGGGGTCCCCCACGAGCAGTACTTC,CASSVTSGVPHEQYF
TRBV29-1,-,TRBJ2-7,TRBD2,TGCAGCGTCTCCCTTAATCTAGCGGGAGGATCCGAGCAGTACTTC,CSVSLNLAGGSEQYF
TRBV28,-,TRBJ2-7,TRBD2,TGTGCCAGCAGTTGGGGCGGGAGCGCCTACGAGCAGTACTTC,CASSWGGSAYEQYF
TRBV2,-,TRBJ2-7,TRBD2,TGTGCCAGCAGTTTCGGACTAGCGGGCCGCGAGCAGTACTTC,CASSFGLAGREQYF
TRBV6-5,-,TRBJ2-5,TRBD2,TGTGCCAGCAGCCGGGTTAGCGGGGGCCCAGAGACCCAGTACTTC,CASSRVSGGPETQYF
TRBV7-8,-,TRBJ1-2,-,TGTGCCAGCAGCTTAGTTCCAGGGTCTAACTATGGCTACACCTTC,CASSLVPGSNYGYTF
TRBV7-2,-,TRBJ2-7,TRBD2,TGTGCCAGCAGCGGGGCTAGCGGGACGGTCGGGCAGTACTTC,CASSGASGTVGQYF
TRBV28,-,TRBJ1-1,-,TGTGCCAGCAGTTTCCCGACGGCCGGGAGGACTGAAGCTTTCTTT,CASSFPTAGRTEAFF
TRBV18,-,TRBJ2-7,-,TGTGCCAGCTCACAATCGTTACTAGAGCAGTACTTC,CASSQSLLEQYF
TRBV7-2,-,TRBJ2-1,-,TGTGCCAGCAGCCCCATCAGTCTGTCCTACAATGAGCAGTTCTTC,CASSPISLSYNEQFF
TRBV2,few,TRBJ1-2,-,TGTGCCAGCAGGCAGTTCGCTGCTAACTATGGCTACACCTTC,CASRQFAANYGYTF
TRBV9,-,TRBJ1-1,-,TGTGCCAGCAGCGCTTGGACGGGGAACACTGAAGCTTTCTTT,CASSAWTGNTEAFF
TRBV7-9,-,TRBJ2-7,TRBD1,TGTGCCAGCAGCTTACTCGCTCGGGACAGGTCCTACGAGCAGTACTTC,CASSLLARDRSYEQYF
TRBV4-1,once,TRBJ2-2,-,TGCGCCAGCAGCCATTACTCACTATCGAACACCGGGGAGCTGTTTTTT,CASSHYSLSNTGELFF
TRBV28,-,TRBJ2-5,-,TGTGCCAGCAGTTTTATGGGAAGTGGGGAGACCCAGTACTTC,CASSFMGSGETQYF
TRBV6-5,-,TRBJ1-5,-,TGTGCCAGCAGTTACTCGTTCTGTGTGATTAATCAGCCCCAGCATTTT,CASSYSFCVINQPQHF
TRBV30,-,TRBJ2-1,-,TGTGCCTGGCAAGGACTGACGGTCAGGGAGCAGTTCTTC,CAWQGLTVREQFF
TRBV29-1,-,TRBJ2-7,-,TGCAGCGTTGACGGGACCTTTACCTACGAGCAGTACTTC,CSVDGTFTYEQYF